These 18 T cell receptor beta chains were all obtained from the same sample, sequenced in a study of cytomegalovirus exposure and HLA in healthy donors. The PCR made use of 60 Vbeta and 13 Jbeta primers. TCRdb's table, derived via immunoSEQ multiplex PCR, lists solely in-frame clones and lacks some. The sample lists 150,000 to 200,000 clones; about four fifths were seen once. Sequenced material: PBMCs. Receptors were obtained from a male donor in good health and CMV-seronegative.

The chain combines TRBV6-1 with TRBJ1-2; D not resolved. This CDR3 region has 15 residues. Trimming removed 1 base from V and 3 bases from J, with 12 bases in between. The germline V gene has CDR1 MNHNS and CDR2 SASEGT. This CDR3 is CASSEGPVADYGYTF. Written as DNA, the CDR3 is TGTGCCAGCAGTGAAGGACCCGTTGCGGACTATGGCTACACCTTC.

V is TRBV27 and J is TRBJ2-1; D uncertain. The CDR3 extends over 14 amino acids. Germline CDR1 MNHEY, CDR2 SMNVEV (reference sequence). The V and J ends lost 1 base and 5 bases respectively, with 9 bases between them. DNA for the CDR3: TGTGCCAGCAGTTTATTAGGAGACCACAATGAGCAGTTCTTC. It codes for CASSLLGDHNEQFF.

V and J are TRBV7-6 and TRBJ2-7, with 7 nucleotides matching TRBD1. Germline CDR1 is SGHVS and CDR2 is FNYEAQ. The ends lost 5 bases at V and 6 bases at J; junction bases unmatched: 10. This CDR3 is 14 amino acids long. The CDR3 here is CASSLQGSGAEQYF. As DNA, the CDR3 is TGTGCCAGCAGCCTACAGGGGTCCGGTGCCGAGCAGTACTTC.

The chain combines TRBV18 with TRBJ1-1; a possible D gene is TRBD1 (6 bases). The CDR3 runs 15 residues. V lost 6 bases to trimming and J lost 3 bases, with 17 bases between them. Germline CDR1 reads KGHSH; CDR2 reads LQKENI. The CDR3 here is CASSSAGAGDTEAFF. The CDR3 DNA reads TGTGCCAGCTCTTCCGCGGGGGCGGGGGACACTGAAGCTTTCTTT. Variable domain in full (rest from reference TRBV18 and TRBJ1-1): NAGVMQNPRHLVRRRGQEARLRCSPMKGHSHVYWYRQLPEEGLKFMVYLQKENIIDESGMPKERFSAEFPKEGPSILRIQQVVRGDSAAYFCASSSAGAGDTEAFFGQGTRLTVV.

The gene calls are TRBV11-1 and TRBJ2-7; TRBD1 aligns across 7 bases. The germline V gene encodes CDR1 SGHAT and CDR2 FQDESV (reference sequence). The V gene end was trimmed by 4 bases and the J gene end by 2 bases; junction bases not matched to a gene: 5. CDR3 size: 14 residues. The CDR3 nucleotides are TGTGCCAGCAGCTGGGGACAGACGACCTACGAGCAGTACTTC. It translates to CASSWGQTTYEQYF.

This clone was seen a single time. J is TRBJ1-1 and V is TRBV7-9; no definite D call. In germline, CDR1 is SEHNR, CDR2 FQNEAQ (reference sequence). Trimming left V 3 bases short and J 2 bases short, with 10 bases between. CDR3 length: 14 residues. As DNA, the CDR3 is TGTGCCAGCAGCTTCGGACGGGGAAACACTGAAGCTTTCTTT. Encoded protein: CASSFGRGNTEAFF.

This clone was seen only once. J is TRBJ2-1 and V is TRBV11-1; D might be TRBD1 (6 bases). Germline lookup yields CDR1 SGHAT and CDR2 FQDESV (reference sequence). The CDR3 extends over 14 amino acids. Deletions cut 4 bases from V and 8 bases from J, with 15 bases between. CDR3: CASSSNRDADEQFF. CDR3 in DNA: TGTGCCAGCAGCTCTAACAGGGATGCAGATGAGCAGTTCTTC. Looking up the rest from reference TRBV11-1 and TRBJ2-1 gives the full variable domain: EAEVAQSPRYKITEKSQAVAFWCDPISGHATLYWYRQILGQGPELLVQFQDESVVDDSQLPKDRFSAERLKGVDSTLKIQPAELGDSAMYLCASSSNRDADEQFFGPGTRLTVL.

The chain is built from TRBV5-1 and TRBJ1-1; 7 bases match TRBD1. CDR1 and CDR2 from the germline V gene are SGHRS and YFSETQ. V dropped 2 bases and J dropped 5; count of bases not matched to a gene: 6. The CDR3 length is 14 residues. The CDR3 coding sequence is TGCGCCAGCAGCTTCTCACAGGGGATTACTGAAGCTTTCTTT. Translated, it gives CASSFSQGITEAFF.

V usage is TRBV27 and J usage is TRBJ1-2; maybe TRBD1 (5 bases). Germline CDR1 is MNHEY and CDR2 is SMNVEV (reference sequence). The CDR3 has 14 amino acids. The V end lost 5 bases, the J end lost 3 bases, and 13 bases lay between the germline ends. In DNA, the CDR3 is TGTGCCAGCAGTCCGACGGCAGGGCACTATGGCTACACCTTC. Protein product: CASSPTAGHYGYTF.

The chain recombines TRBV11-3 with TRBJ2-1; the match to TRBD2 covers 9 bases. This CDR3 is 16 amino acids long. Germline trimming cut 5 bases from V and 5 bases from J; bases unmatched to any gene: 10. CDR1 and CDR2 from the germline V gene are SGHNT and YENEEA. The CDR3 DNA is TGTGCCAGCAGCCCCGGGGGCAGCGGGAGGAACAATGAGCAGTTCTTC. Its protein product is CASSPGGSGRNNEQFF. Full variable domain (missing parts from reference TRBV11-3 and TRBJ2-1): EAGVVQSPRYKIIEKKQPVAFWCNPISGHNTLYWYLQNLGQGPELLIRYENEEAVDDSQLPKDRFSAERLKGVDSTLKIQPAELGDSAVYLCASSPGGSGRNNEQFFGPGTRLTVL.

This clone has only a few counts. The genes are TRBV11-1 and TRBJ1-1; possibly TRBD1 for D (5 bases). V lost 5 bases to trimming and J lost 9 bases, with 13 bases between them. The CDR3 totals 12 residues. CDR1 and CDR2 from the germline V gene are SGHAT and FQDESV (reference sequence). In DNA form, the CDR3 reads TGTGCCAGCAGCCAGGAGGGGCTGAAAGCTTTCTTT. The encoded protein is CASSQEGLKAFF.

The rearrangement links TRBV5-1 to TRBJ1-1; 7 bases are shared with TRBD1. This CDR3 has 14 amino acids. The ends lost 4 bases at V and 5 bases at J; junction bases unmatched: 8. Germline loops: CDR1 SGHRS, CDR2 YFSETQ. The DNA for the CDR3 is TGCGCCAGCAGCAAAAACCGACAGGGTACTGAAGCTTTCTTT. Its translation: CASSKNRQGTEAFF.

This clone was found once. The genes are TRBV4-1 and TRBJ2-7; 9 nucleotides match TRBD2. Germline-derived CDR1 and CDR2 are MGHRA and YSYEKL. The CDR3 loop spans 16 amino acids. The V gene end was trimmed by 4 bases and the J gene end by 7 bases; junction bases not matched to a gene: 14. The CDR3 region has the DNA TGCGCCAGCAGCCTGAATCCGGGACTAGCAGGGGGAGAGCAGTACTTC. Translated, it gives CASSLNPGLAGGEQYF.

The V gene is TRBV30, the J gene TRBJ1-2; D not resolved. The CDR3 spans 13 residues. The V end lost 0 bases, the J end lost 2 bases, and 7 bases lay between the germline ends. The germline gives CDR1 GTSNPN, CDR2 SVGIG (reference sequence). This chain's CDR3 is CAWSVPQNYGYTF. The CDR3 DNA reads as TGTGCCTGGAGTGTACCACAGAACTATGGCTACACCTTC. The whole variable domain, remainder taken from reference TRBV30 and TRBJ1-2, is SQTIHQWPATLVQPVGSPLSLECTVEGTSNPNLYWYRQAAGRGLQLLFYSVGIGQISSEVPQNLSASRPQDRQFILSSKKLLLSDSGFYLCAWSVPQNYGYTFGSGTRLTVV.

In DNA, the CDR3 is TGTGCCAGCAGCTTAGTAGGTCTAGCGGGTTCGAAGACCCAGTACTTC. Translation gives CASSLVGLAGSKTQYF. The chain uses TRBV7-8 and TRBJ2-5; 8 bases are a match to TRBD2. The CDR3 spans 16 residues. Germline CDR1 and CDR2: SGHVS and FQNEAQ. The junction had 10 bases not matched to a gene; V was cut back by 1 base and J by 6 bases. Full variable domain (missing parts from reference TRBV7-8 and TRBJ2-5): GAGVSQSPRYKVAKRGQDVALRCDPISGHVSLFWYQQALGQGPEFLTYFQNEAQLDKSGLPSDRFFAERPEGSVSTLKIQRTQQEDSAVYLCASSLVGLAGSKTQYFGPGTRLLVL.

The chain links TRBV28 to TRBJ2-7, with 7 bases matching TRBD2. The CDR3 loop spans 17 amino acids. Germline V gives CDR1 MDHEN, CDR2 SYDVKM. V lost 3 bases and J lost 0; bases outside the gene matches: 11. The CDR3: CASSFSPLAGSSYEQYF. The DNA of the CDR3 is TGTGCCAGCAGTTTCTCTCCCTTAGCGGGTAGCTCCTACGAGCAGTACTTC.

The chain carries TRBV29-1 and TRBJ1-1; possibly TRBD1 for D (6 bases). This CDR3 has 14 amino acids. Germline-derived CDR1 and CDR2 are SQVTM and ANQGSEA. Between the trimmed V and J ends, which lost 0 bases and 7 bases, there was a span of 15 bases. CDR3 sequence: CSVEETGGQGEAFF. The CDR3 DNA follows: TGCAGCGTTGAAGAGACAGGCGGCCAAGGTGAAGCTTTCTTT.

The rearrangement uses TRBV9 and TRBJ2-7; possibly TRBD1 for D (5 bases). CDR3 length: 15 residues. The V and J ends lost 0 bases and 3 bases respectively, with 13 bases between them. Germline-derived CDR1 and CDR2 are SGDLS and YYNGEE. CDR3 amino acids: CASSVASSRDYEQYF. The CDR3 DNA sequence: TGTGCCAGCAGCGTAGCCAGCTCCAGGGACTACGAGCAGTACTTC.